A single sample gave rise to the 32 T cell receptor beta chains below, sequenced in a study of T-cell memory formation after mild COVID-19. TCRdb re-derived calls from the 5' RACE reads in MiXCR, one entry per CDR3 protein. Among 170,000 or so distinct CDR3 sequences listed, about a fifth were seen once. The material sequenced was PBMCs or a T cell subset sorted from them (not recorded which). Every receptor here comes from an adult woman who had mild COVID-19 (a few samples of this study predate the infection). Cell type and time point are not known.

Written as DNA, the CDR3 is TGTGCCATCAGTGAGTTGATCGAATCTGGAAACACCATATATTTT. It is translated as CAISELIESGNTIYF. The V and J genes are TRBV10-3 and TRBJ1-3; D is unclear. V lost 1 base to trimming and J lost 1 base, with 8 bases between them. The CDR3 contains 15 residues. Per germline, CDR1 ENHRY and CDR2 SYGVKD.

The genes are TRBV9 and TRBJ2-3, with D maybe TRBD1 (6 bases). In germline, CDR1 is SGDLS, CDR2 YYNGEE. This CDR3 contains 13 residues. V was clipped by 2 bases and J by 6 bases, with 10 bases between them. CDR3 loop: CASSVNQGDTQYF. CDR3 nucleotides: TGTGCCAGCAGCGTGAACCAGGGGGATACGCAGTATTTT. The variable domain in full, with the rest retrieved from reference TRBV9 and TRBJ2-3, is DSGVTQTPKHLITATGQRVTLRCSPRSGDLSVYWYQQSLDQGLQFLIQYYNGEERAKGNILERFSAQQFPDLHSELNLSSLELGDSALYFCASSVNQGDTQYFGPGTRLTVL.

The V gene is TRBV13, the J gene TRBJ2-7; possibly TRBD1 for D (6 bases). Per the germline V gene, CDR1 is PRHDT and CDR2 is FYEKMQ (reference sequence). The CDR3 length is 13 residues. Trimming removed 5 bases at V and 5 bases at J, with 13 bases between. The CDR3 DNA sequence: TGTGCCAGCAGCCGCGCGACAGGTGACGAGCAGTACTTC. Amino acid sequence: CASSRATGDEQYF.

The genes are TRBV6-5 and TRBJ2-7; D possibly corresponds to TRBD2 (6 bases). Trimming took off 2 bases at V and 4 bases at J, with 21 bases between the two ends. This CDR3 region has 17 residues. CDR1 and CDR2 (germline): MNHEY, SVGAGI. In nucleotides, the CDR3 is TGTGCCAGCAGTTACCCTGGCGGGGCTGGGGTTTTGTACGAGCAGTACTTC. Amino acids: CASSYPGGAGVLYEQYF.

This chain connects TRBV9 to TRBJ2-2; tentatively, D is TRBD1 (5 bases). CDR3 length: 15 residues. Germline CDR1 is SGDLS and CDR2 is YYNGEE. Deletions cut 2 bases from V and 4 bases from J, with 12 bases between. This chain's CDR3 is CASSVRIQGTGELFF. CDR3 sequence (DNA): TGTGCCAGCAGCGTTCGGATTCAGGGCACCGGGGAGCTGTTTTTT.

V gene TRBV9 combines with J gene TRBJ2-3; D is unclear. The CDR3 consists of 11 residues. The V and J ends lost 3 bases and 8 bases respectively, with 7 bases between them. Germline CDR1 SGDLS, CDR2 YYNGEE. CDR3 sequence reads: CASSGMGTQYF. The CDR3 DNA reads as TGTGCCAGCAGCGGAATGGGTACGCAGTATTTT. The full variable domain, its missing parts supplied by reference TRBV9 and TRBJ2-3, is DSGVTQTPKHLITATGQRVTLRCSPRSGDLSVYWYQQSLDQGLQFLIQYYNGEERAKGNILERFSAQQFPDLHSELNLSSLELGDSALYFCASSGMGTQYFGPGTRLTVL.

This clonotype was seen a few times. The V call is TRBV27, the J call TRBJ2-3; D ambiguous. Trimming shortened V by 8 bases and J by 4 bases, and 13 bases separated the two germline ends. Germline CDR1 MNHEY, CDR2 SMNVEV (reference sequence). The CDR3 totals 13 residues. CDR3 nucleotides: TGTGCCAGCCGTCCCTCTCCGGCAGATACGCAGTATTTT. It translates to CASRPSPADTQYF.

The chain employs TRBV29-1 and TRBJ2-2; D is tentatively TRBD1 or TRBD2 (5 bases each). This CDR3 contains 14 residues. Germline values: CDR1 SQVTM, CDR2 ANQGSEA. The germline V and J ends were trimmed by 3 bases and 3 bases, with 11 bases remaining between them. The CDR3 region is CSVDPGTHTGELFF. Written as DNA, the CDR3 is TGCAGCGTTGACCCCGGGACCCACACCGGGGAGCTGTTTTTT.

This clonotype was detected a few times. The gene calls are TRBV28 and TRBJ2-2; D is undetermined. CDR1 is MDHEN and CDR2 is SYDVKM in the germline V gene. V was clipped by 6 bases and J by 0 bases, with 14 bases between them. This CDR3 has 16 residues. The CDR3 here is CASSYTAISNTGELFF. The CDR3 DNA reads as TGTGCCAGCAGCTATACAGCCATTTCGAACACCGGGGAGCTGTTTTTT.

In DNA, the CDR3 is TGTGCCAGCAGAGGGACAGGACACGGCCTTGACTATGGCTACACCTTC. This gives the protein CASRGTGHGLDYGYTF. This chain links TRBV12-3 or TRBV12-4 with TRBJ1-2; TRBD1 aligns across 8 bases. This CDR3 contains 16 residues. The V segment lost 6 bases and the J segment 3 bases; nucleotides outside the gene matches: 12.

The V call is TRBV7-9, the J call TRBJ1-4, with 7 bases that match TRBD1. The ends lost 5 bases at V and 7 bases at J; junction bases unmatched: 7. Germline V lookup: CDR1 SEHNR, CDR2 FQNEAQ (reference sequence). This CDR3 has 14 residues. CDR3 region: CASSPIWTGEKLFF. Here the CDR3 DNA reads TGTGCCAGCAGCCCGATTTGGACAGGTGAAAAACTGTTTTTT.

This clonotype was detected only a few times. The rearrangement uses TRBV7-9 and TRBJ2-1; 8 bases line up with TRBD2. CDR3 length: 15 amino acids. Trimming cost V 5 bases and J 3 bases; bases outside gene matches: 6. Germline assignment: CDR1 SEHNR and CDR2 FQNEAQ (reference sequence). In nucleotides, the CDR3 is TGTGCCAGCAGCGCTACTAGCGGCGACTACAATGAGCAGTTCTTC. Translation gives CASSATSGDYNEQFF.

This clonotype was seen more than once but under ten times. The rearrangement uses TRBV2 and TRBJ1-2, with a tentative D call TRBD1 (5 bases). The CDR3 length is 15 residues. The V end was cut by 6 bases, the J end by 5 bases, with 19 bases between. The germline gives CDR1 SNHLY, CDR2 FYNNEI. CDR3 nucleotide sequence: TGTGCCAGCAGGGCTCTCGGGGGGATCGGGTATGGCTACACCTTC. Translating gives CASRALGGIGYGYTF. Filled out from reference TRBV2 and TRBJ1-2, the complete variable domain reads EPEVTQTPSHQVTQMGQEVILRCVPISNHLYFYWYRQILGQKVEFLVSFYNNEISEKSEIFDDQFSVERPDGSNFTLKIRSTKLEDSAMYFCASRALGGIGYGYTFGSGTRLTVV.

Written as DNA, the CDR3 is TGTGCCAGCAGCCCCCTGGGGGGAAGTGAGCAGTTCTTC. It specifies CASSPLGGSEQFF. This sequence joins TRBV3-1 and TRBJ2-1; the D gene is possibly TRBD2 (6 bases). The germline CDR1 and CDR2 sequences are LGHDT and YNNKEL (reference sequence). V was trimmed by 4 bases and J by 9 bases, leaving 13 bases between them. The CDR3 has 13 residues.

This clonotype was seen a few times. The rearrangement uses TRBV7-9 and TRBJ1-1, with no clear D. The CDR3 has 13 amino acids. V gave up 1 base and J gave up 2 bases, with 5 bases separating them. Germline V lookup: CDR1 SEHNR, CDR2 FQNEAQ (reference sequence). CDR3 nucleotides: TGTGCCAGCAGCTTAGGGTTTAACACTGAAGCTTTCTTT. This translates into CASSLGFNTEAFF.

The rearrangement uses TRBV15 and TRBJ2-7, with D perhaps TRBD1 (7 bases). The CDR3 loop spans 15 amino acids. Germline values: CDR1 LNHNV, CDR2 YYDKDF (reference sequence). Trimming cost V 0 bases and J 2 bases, with 11 bases left between them. CDR3 loop: CATSRDRGRTYEQYF. CDR3 nucleotide sequence: TGTGCCACCAGCAGAGACAGGGGGAGGACCTACGAGCAGTACTTC.

The rearrangement joins TRBV6-5 to TRBJ2-7; a possible D gene is TRBD1 (7 bases). This CDR3 comprises 15 residues. V gave up 1 base and J gave up 6 bases, with 16 bases separating them. Per the germline V gene, CDR1 is MNHEY and CDR2 is SVGAGI. The CDR3 region is CASSYWAEGASEQYF. CDR3 DNA: TGTGCCAGCAGTTACTGGGCGGAGGGGGCTAGCGAGCAGTACTTC.

This clonotype has only a few counts. This chain connects TRBV24-1 to TRBJ2-5, with D perhaps assigned TRBD1 or TRBD2 (6 bases each). The germline CDR1 and CDR2 sequences are KGHDR and SFDVKD. The CDR3 length is 17 residues. V gave up 3 bases and J gave up 3 bases, with 19 bases separating them. CDR3 in DNA: TGTGCCACCAGTGATGACCGTGGAGGGGGATGGGAAGAGACCCAGTACTTC. Its translation: CATSDDRGGGWEETQYF.

The DNA for the CDR3 is TGTGCCAGCAGCTTAGAAGGCGGACTTCCACAAGAGACCCAGTACTTC. Translating gives CASSLEGGLPQETQYF. V usage is TRBV7-6 and J usage is TRBJ2-5, with D possibly being TRBD2 (5 bases). This CDR3 comprises 16 residues. Germline assignment: CDR1 SGHVS and CDR2 FNYEAQ. The V end was cut by 1 base, the J end by 2 bases, with 14 bases between.

This clonotype was found a few times. This chain uses TRBV11-2 with TRBJ2-2, with D possibly called TRBD1 or TRBD2 (5 bases each). This CDR3 has 16 residues. CDR1 and CDR2 (germline): SGHAT, FQNNGV. V was clipped by 2 bases and J by 4 bases, with 14 bases between them. CDR3 nucleotide sequence: TGTGCCAGCAGCTTAATGGGACGGATGAGCACCGGGGAGCTGTTTTTT. Residues: CASSLMGRMSTGELFF.

This clonotype was detected only a few times. The rearrangement links TRBV12-3 or TRBV12-4 to TRBJ1-1; perhaps TRBD1 as D (5 bases). This CDR3 contains 14 residues. V shed 3 bases and J shed 4 bases, with 12 bases lying between them. The CDR3 loop reads CASSFDSGSTEAFF. DNA for the CDR3: TGTGCCAGCAGTTTCGATTCAGGGTCCACTGAAGCTTTCTTT.

This clonotype came up a few times. J is TRBJ2-4 and V is TRBV25-1; D unresolved. The germline gives CDR1 MGHDK, CDR2 SYGVNS. Deletions cut 3 bases from V and 1 base from J, with 16 bases between. This CDR3 comprises 17 residues. CDR3 DNA sequence: TGTGCCAGCAGTGAGGAGATTGCGGTTTCGGCCAAAAACATTCAGTACTTC. Its protein is CASSEEIAVSAKNIQYF.

The chain uses TRBV29-1 and TRBJ2-7; a weak D match, TRBD1 (5 bases). Trimming removed 6 bases from V and 0 bases from J, with 12 bases in between. Germline V gives CDR1 SQVTM, CDR2 ANQGSEA. The CDR3 contains 13 residues. The CDR3 coding sequence is TGCAGCGTCCTGTCTCAGGGCTCCTACGAGCAGTACTTC. Its protein product is CSVLSQGSYEQYF.

The chain recombines TRBV12-3 or TRBV12-4 with TRBJ2-5, with 8 positions matching TRBD2. The CDR3 is 14 residues long. V was clipped by 6 bases and J by 2 bases; unmatched bases: 5. CDR3 in amino acids: CASSPTSGQETQYF. Here the CDR3 DNA reads TGTGCCAGCAGCCCCACTAGCGGACAAGAGACCCAGTACTTC.

There are a few counts of this clonotype. This chain links TRBV5-4 with TRBJ1-6, with D hard to call. Trimming removed 4 bases at V and 11 bases at J, with 16 bases between. The CDR3 covers 14 residues. Germline CDR1 and CDR2: SGHNT and YYREEE (reference sequence). In nucleotides, the CDR3 is TGTGCCAGCAGCCACCATGGTTCCATCGCACCCCTCCACTTT. Amino acid sequence: CASSHHGSIAPLHF. The variable domain in full, with the rest retrieved from reference TRBV5-4 and TRBJ1-6, is ETGVTQSPTHLIKTRGQQVTLRCSSQSGHNTVSWYQQALGQGPQFIFQYYREEENGRGNFPPRFSGLQFPNYSSELNVNALELDDSALYLCASSHHGSIAPLHFGNGTRLTVT.

This rearrangement joins TRBV27 to TRBJ1-4; D might be TRBD1 (6 bases). The CDR3 has 16 residues. Per germline, CDR1 MNHEY and CDR2 SMNVEV (reference sequence). V lost 5 bases to trimming and J lost 0 bases, with 13 bases between them. CDR3 nucleotides: TGTGCCAGCAGTAGAACAGGGTTTGCAACTAATGAAAAACTGTTTTTT. Translated: CASSRTGFATNEKLFF. The full variable domain, with the rest looked up from reference TRBV27 and TRBJ1-4, is EAQVTQNPRYLITVTGKKLTVTCSQNMNHEYMSWYRQDPGLGLRQIYYSMNVEVTDKGDVPEGYKVSRKEKRNFPLILESPSPNQTSLYFCASSRTGFATNEKLFFGSGTQLSVL.

The sample holds a few counts of this clonotype. The chain uses TRBV9 and TRBJ2-1; perhaps TRBD2 as D (6 bases). This CDR3 contains 17 residues. Per germline, CDR1 SGDLS and CDR2 YYNGEE. V was cut by 0 bases and J by 0 bases, with 13 bases left in between. The CDR3 region is CASSVGPGRDSYNEQFF. CDR3 coding DNA: TGTGCCAGCAGCGTAGGCCCCGGGCGGGACTCCTACAATGAGCAGTTCTTC.

The chain has TRBV27 and TRBJ2-7; perhaps TRBD2 as D (6 bases). The V and J ends lost 0 bases and 2 bases respectively, with 8 bases between them. This CDR3 region has 14 residues. Germline V gene sequence: CDR1 MNHEY, CDR2 SMNVEV (reference sequence). The CDR3 DNA sequence: TGTGCCAGCAGTTTATCGGAGGGAGCCTACGAGCAGTACTTC. Protein sequence: CASSLSEGAYEQYF.

The sample holds a few counts of this clonotype. The V call is TRBV4-2, the J call TRBJ2-1, with D maybe TRBD1 (5 bases). The V gene lost 2 bases and the J gene lost 0 bases, with 8 bases spanning the gap. This CDR3 spans 15 amino acids. Germline CDR1 reads LGHNA; CDR2 reads YNFKEQ. This chain's CDR3 is CASSQTRDSYNEQFF. The CDR3 DNA reads as TGTGCCAGCAGCCAAACCAGGGACTCCTACAATGAGCAGTTCTTC.

The rearrangement joins TRBV5-1 to TRBJ2-5; 13 bases fit TRBD2. The CDR3 is 15 residues long. CDR1 is SGHRS and CDR2 is YFSETQ in the germline V gene. Trimming cost V 1 base and J 4 bases; bases outside gene matches: 1. In DNA, the CDR3 is TGCGCCAGCAGCTTGACTAGCGGGGGGGGAGAGACCCAGTACTTC. It codes for CASSLTSGGGETQYF.

The rearrangement joins TRBV15 to TRBJ2-1, with D maybe TRBD2 (5 bases). V was shortened by 0 bases and J by 0 bases, with 9 bases between the two germline ends. From germline, CDR1 is LNHNV and CDR2 YYDKDF (reference sequence). The CDR3 has 16 amino acids. CDR3 nucleotides: TGTGCCACCAGCAGAGACCGGGATAGCTCCTACAATGAGCAGTTCTTC. Translated: CATSRDRDSSYNEQFF.

The table lists this clonotype with a few counts. The CDR3 region is CATSTKLAGGGGPDTQYF. The DNA of the CDR3 is TGTGCCACCAGCACAAAACTAGCCGGGGGGGGCGGCCCAGATACGCAGTATTTT. The chain combines TRBV15 with TRBJ2-3, with TRBD2 matching over 8 bases. CDR3 length: 18 residues. With V trimmed by 4 bases and J by 4 bases, 16 bases remained unmatched. Looked up from germline, CDR1 is LNHNV and CDR2 is YYDKDF (reference sequence).